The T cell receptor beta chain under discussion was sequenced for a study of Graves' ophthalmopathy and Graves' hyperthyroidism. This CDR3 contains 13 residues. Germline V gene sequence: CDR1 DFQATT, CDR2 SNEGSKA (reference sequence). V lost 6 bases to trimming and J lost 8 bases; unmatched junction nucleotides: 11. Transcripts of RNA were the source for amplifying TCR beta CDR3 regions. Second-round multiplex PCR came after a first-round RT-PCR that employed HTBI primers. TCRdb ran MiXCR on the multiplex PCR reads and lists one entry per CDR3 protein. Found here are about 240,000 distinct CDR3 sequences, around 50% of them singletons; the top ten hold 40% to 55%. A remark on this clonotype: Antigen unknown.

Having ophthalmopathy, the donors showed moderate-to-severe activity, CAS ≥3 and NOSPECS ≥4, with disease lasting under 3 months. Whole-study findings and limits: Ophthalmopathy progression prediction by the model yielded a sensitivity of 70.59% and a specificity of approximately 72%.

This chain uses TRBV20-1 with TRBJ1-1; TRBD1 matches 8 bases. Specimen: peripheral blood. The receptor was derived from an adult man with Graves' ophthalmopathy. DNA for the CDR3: TGCAGTGCCCTCCTCCCAGGGGGCGGGGAAGCTTTCTTT. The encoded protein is CSALLPGGGEAFF.